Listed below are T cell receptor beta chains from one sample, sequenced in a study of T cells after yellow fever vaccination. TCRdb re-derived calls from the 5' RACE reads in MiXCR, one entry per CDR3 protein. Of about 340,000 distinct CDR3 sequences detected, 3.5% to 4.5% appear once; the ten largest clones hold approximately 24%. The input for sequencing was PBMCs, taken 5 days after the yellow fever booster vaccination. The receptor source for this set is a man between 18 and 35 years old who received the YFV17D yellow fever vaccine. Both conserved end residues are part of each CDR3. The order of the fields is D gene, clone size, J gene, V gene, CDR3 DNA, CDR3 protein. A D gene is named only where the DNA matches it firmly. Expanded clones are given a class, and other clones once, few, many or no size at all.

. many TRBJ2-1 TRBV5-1 TGCGCCAGCAGCTATAACAATGAGCAGTTCTTC CASSYNNEQFF
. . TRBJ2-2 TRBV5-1 TGCGCCAGCAGCGTGGGACAGATACGTTCGAACTCCGGGGAGGTTTTTTTT CASSVGQIRSNSGEVFF
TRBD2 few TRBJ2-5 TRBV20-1 TGCAGTGCTCACCATATGGGAGGGCAAGAGACCCAGTACTTC CSAHHMGGQETQYF
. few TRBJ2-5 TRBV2 TGTGCCAGCAGGGACGTACTAGCAGAGACCCAGTACTTC CASRDVLAETQYF
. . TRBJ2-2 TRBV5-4 TGTGCCAGCAGCTTGGGCACATCGAACACCGGGGAGCTGTTTTTT CASSLGTSNTGELFF
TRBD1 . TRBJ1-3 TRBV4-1 TGCGCCAGCAGCCCGAGCTGGTCCGGGACAGTCAACACCATATATTTT CASSPSWSGTVNTIYF
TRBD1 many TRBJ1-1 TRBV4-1 TGCGCCAGCAGCTACCCCGGGACAGGGACCACTGAAGCTTTCTTT CASSYPGTGTTEAFF
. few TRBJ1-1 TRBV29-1 TGCAGCGTTGACGGGCGGGTGAACACTGAAGCTTTCTTT CSVDGRVNTEAFF
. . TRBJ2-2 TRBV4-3 TGCGCCAGCAGCCGCCTCGACAGCACCGGGGAGCTGTTTTTT CASSRLDSTGELFF
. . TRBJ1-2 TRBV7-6 TGTGCCAGCAGCCCGGTGGGGGGTTCTAACTATGGCTACACCTTC CASSPVGGSNYGYTF
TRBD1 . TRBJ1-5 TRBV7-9 TGTGCCAGCTGCTCCGGCGGGTGGGATGACAGGGGGCTTAATCAGCCCCAGCATTTT CASCSGGWDDRGLNQPQHF
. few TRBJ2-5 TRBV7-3 TGTGCCAGCAGCCCCACGGGACCCCAAGAGACCCAGTACTTC CASSPTGPQETQYF
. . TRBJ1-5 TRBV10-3 TGTGCCATCAGCGGGGGATATAGCAATCAGCCCCAGCATTTT CAISGGYSNQPQHF
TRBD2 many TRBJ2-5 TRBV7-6 TGTGCCAGCACCCAGGGACTAGCGGAAAAAGAGACCCAGTACTTC CASTQGLAEKETQYF
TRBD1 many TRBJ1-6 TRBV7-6 TGTGCCAGCAGCCGGGACAGGGGGAAGTCACCCCTCCACTTT CASSRDRGKSPLHF
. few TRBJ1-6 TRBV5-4 TGTGCCAGCAGCTTGGGGTCTAGGACACCAAATTCACCCCTCCACTTT CASSLGSRTPNSPLHF
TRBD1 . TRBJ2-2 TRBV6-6 TGTGCCAGCAGTTTACAGGGGTCGAACACCGGGGAGCTGTTTTTT CASSLQGSNTGELFF
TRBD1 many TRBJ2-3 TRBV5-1 TGCGCCAGCAGCTGGGAACAGGGGGATACGCAGTATTTT CASSWEQGDTQYF
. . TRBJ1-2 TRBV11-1 TGTGCCAGCAGCCCCGGCTTGGGCTACACCTTC CASSPGLGYTF
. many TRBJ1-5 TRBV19 TGTGCCAGTAGCCGGGGGAATAGCAATCAGCCCCAGCATTTT CASSRGNSNQPQHF
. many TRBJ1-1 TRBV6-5 TGTGCCAGCAGTACAGGGTTCGCTGAAGCTTTCTTT CASSTGFAEAFF
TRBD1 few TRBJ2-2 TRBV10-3 TGTGCCATCAGCGGGGGACAGGGGGTGACCGGGGAGCTGTTTTTT CAISGGQGVTGELFF
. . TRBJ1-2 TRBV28 TGTGCCAGCAGTTTTGCCCTAAACTATGGCTACACCTTC CASSFALNYGYTF
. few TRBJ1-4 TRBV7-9 TGTGCCAGCAGCACAAGGGGCGGGGATGAAAAACTGTTTTTT CASSTRGGDEKLFF
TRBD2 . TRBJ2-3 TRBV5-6 TGTGCCAGCAGCAAGGGACTAGCGGGGTGGGATACGCAGTATTTT CASSKGLAGWDTQYF
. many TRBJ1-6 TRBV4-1 TGCGCCAGCAGCCAGCGGGTACAGTTTGACTCACCCCTCCACTTT CASSQRVQFDSPLHF
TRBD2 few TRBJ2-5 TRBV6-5 TGTGCCAGCAGTTACCGTGGCGGGGGGGCCGGGGAGACCCAGTACTTC CASSYRGGGAGETQYF
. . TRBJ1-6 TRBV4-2 TGTGCCAGCAGCCAAGATTGGGAAAGGGCTTCACCCCTCCACTTT CASSQDWERASPLHF
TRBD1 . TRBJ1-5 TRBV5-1 TGCGCCAGCAGCCAGGACAGGGCCCTTTGGAGGGGGCCCCAGCATTTT CASSQDRALWRGPQHF
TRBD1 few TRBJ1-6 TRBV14 TGTGCCAGCAGCCAGCTGGGACAGGGATCTTCACCCCTCCACTTT CASSQLGQGSSPLHF
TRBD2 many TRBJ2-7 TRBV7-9 TGTGCCAGCAGCCCAAGTCGTCTAGCGGGCTACGAGCAGTACTTC CASSPSRLAGYEQYF
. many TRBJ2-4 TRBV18 TGTGCCAGCTCTGCCGGGACAAGGGGCAACATTCAGTACTTC CASSAGTRGNIQYF
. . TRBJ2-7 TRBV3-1 TGTGCCAGCAGCCTAGGAGGGACAACCTACGAGCAGTACTTC CASSLGGTTYEQYF
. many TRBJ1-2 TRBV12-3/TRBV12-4 TGTGCCAGCGTAACGGGATTCTTGGGTGGCTACACCTTC CASVTGFLGGYTF
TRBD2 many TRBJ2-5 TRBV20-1 TGCAGTGCTAGAGATCTGGCTAGCGGGGAAGAGACCCAGTACTTC CSARDLASGEETQYF
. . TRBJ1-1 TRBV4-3 TGCGCCAGCAGTCGAAGGGACGGACTCATGAACACTGAAGCTTTCTTT CASSRRDGLMNTEAFF
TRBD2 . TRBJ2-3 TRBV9 TGTGCCAGCAGCGTATCTTGGGGGGGAGATACGCAGTATTTT CASSVSWGGDTQYF
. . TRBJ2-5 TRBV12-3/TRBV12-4 TGTGCCAGCAGCCAGGACAGCTTAAGCCTAGAGACCCAGTACTTC CASSQDSLSLETQYF
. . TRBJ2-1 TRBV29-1 TGCAGCGTTGCAGTTAGCTCCTACAATGAGCAGTTCTTC CSVAVSSYNEQFF
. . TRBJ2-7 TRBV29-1 TGCAGCGTGTTAGACAGGCCCTCCTACGAGCAGTACTTC CSVLDRPSYEQYF
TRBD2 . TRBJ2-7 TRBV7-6 TGTGCCAGCAGCCCGATCGGACTAGCGGGAGGGGAGCAGTACTTC CASSPIGLAGGEQYF
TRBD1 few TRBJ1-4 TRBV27 TGTGCCAGCAGTTCCCTCTCCGACAGGGCTTTTGAAAAACTGTTTTTT CASSSLSDRAFEKLFF
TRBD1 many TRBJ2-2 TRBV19 TGTGCCAGTAGTATATCTCGCCTCAGGGGGCATACCGGGGAGCTGTTTTTT CASSISRLRGHTGELFF
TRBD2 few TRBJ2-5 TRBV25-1 TGTGCCAGCAGTGAATTTACTAGCGGGGATCCGACCTTAGAGACCCAGTACTTC CASSEFTSGDPTLETQYF
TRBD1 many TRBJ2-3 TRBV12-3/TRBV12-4 TGTGCCAGCAGTTCCTATCTCGACAGGGGCACAGATACGCAGTATTTT CASSSYLDRGTDTQYF
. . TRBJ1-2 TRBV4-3 TGCGCCAGCAGCCAAGATGTGGGCCAGGGAGGATTGCACACCTTC CASSQDVGQGGLHTF
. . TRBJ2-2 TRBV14 TGTGCCAGCAGCCATGGGGGGCCGCTGTGGACCGGGGAGCTGTTTTTT CASSHGGPLWTGELFF
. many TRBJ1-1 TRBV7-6 TGTGCCAGCAGCCTTTTCCTGAACACTGAAGCTTTCTTT CASSLFLNTEAFF
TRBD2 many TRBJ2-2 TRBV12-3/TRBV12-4 TGTGCCAGCAGGGGACTAGCGGACACCGGGGAGCTGTTTTTT CASRGLADTGELFF
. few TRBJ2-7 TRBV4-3 TGCGCCAGCAGCCAACACTCCGGTTCCTCCTACGAGCAGTACTTC CASSQHSGSSYEQYF
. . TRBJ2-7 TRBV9 TGTGCCAGCAGCGTAGAGGGGGACGGGTCCTACGAGCAGTACTTC CASSVEGDGSYEQYF
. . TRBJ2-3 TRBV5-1 TGCGCCAGCAGCCCGATTGGGGGGGCCTCAGATACGCAGTATTTT CASSPIGGASDTQYF
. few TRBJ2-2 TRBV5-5 TGTGCCAGCAGCTTGGAGTGGACCGGGGAGCTGTTTTTT CASSLEWTGELFF
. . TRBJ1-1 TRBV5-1 TGCGCCAGCAGCCCTCAACAGGGACTGAACACTGAAGCTTTCTTT CASSPQQGLNTEAFF
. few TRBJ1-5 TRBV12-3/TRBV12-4 TGTGCCAGCAGCCTAGGATTAAGCAATCAGCCCCAGCATTTT CASSLGLSNQPQHF